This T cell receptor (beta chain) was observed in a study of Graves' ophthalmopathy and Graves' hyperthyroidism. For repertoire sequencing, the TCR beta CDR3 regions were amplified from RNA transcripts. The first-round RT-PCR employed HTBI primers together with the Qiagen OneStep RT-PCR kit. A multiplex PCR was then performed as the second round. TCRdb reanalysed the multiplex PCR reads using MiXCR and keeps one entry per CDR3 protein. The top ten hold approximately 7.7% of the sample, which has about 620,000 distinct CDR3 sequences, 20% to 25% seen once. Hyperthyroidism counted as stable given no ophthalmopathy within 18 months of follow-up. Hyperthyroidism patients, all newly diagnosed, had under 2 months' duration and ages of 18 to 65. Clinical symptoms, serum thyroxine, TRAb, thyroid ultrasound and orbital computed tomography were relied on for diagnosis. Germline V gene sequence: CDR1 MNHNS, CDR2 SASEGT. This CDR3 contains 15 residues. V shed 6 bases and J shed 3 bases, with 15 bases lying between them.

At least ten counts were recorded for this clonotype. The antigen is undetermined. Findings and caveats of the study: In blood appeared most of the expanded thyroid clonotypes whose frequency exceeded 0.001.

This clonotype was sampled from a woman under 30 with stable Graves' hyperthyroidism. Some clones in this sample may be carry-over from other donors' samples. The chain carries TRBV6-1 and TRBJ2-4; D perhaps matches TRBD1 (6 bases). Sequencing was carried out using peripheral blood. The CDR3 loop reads CASSRAGGDKNIQYF. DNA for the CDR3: TGTGCCAGCAGCCGCGCTGGGGGCGACAAAAACATTCAGTACTTC.